The 26 T cell receptor beta chains below all came from one sample that was sequenced in a study of blood T cell repertoires in COVID-19. Profiled with immunoSEQ multiplex PCR; TCRdb holds only in-frame clones, not every one. The profile shows approximately 220,000 clones, roughly 80% of them singletons. The sequencing input was PBMCs or T cells enriched from blood (not recorded which). The receptors originated from a woman aged 45-65 years who had been exposed to COVID-19.

The chain uses TRBV6-2 or TRBV6-3 and TRBJ2-7; D unclear. Trimming took 4 bases from V and 0 from J, leaving 7 bases between them. The CDR3 loop spans 13 amino acids. Germline V gene data show CDR1 as MNHEY and CDR2 as SVGEGT. The CDR3 region has the DNA TGTGCCAGCAGTTCGGTCACCTCCTACGAGCAGTACTTC. Translation: CASSSVTSYEQYF.

This clone was counted once. The chain employs TRBV27 and TRBJ1-2; D unresolved. Looked up from germline, CDR1 is MNHEY and CDR2 is SMNVEV (reference sequence). Trimming took off 6 bases at V and 0 bases at J, with 14 bases between the two ends. This CDR3 contains 15 residues. CDR3 amino acids: CASRRFDGSNYGYTF. The CDR3 region has the DNA TGTGCCAGCAGACGATTCGACGGGTCTAACTATGGCTACACCTTC.

The chain has TRBV19 and TRBJ1-2; tentatively, D is TRBD1 (6 bases). Germline CDR1 is LNHDA and CDR2 is SQIVND (reference sequence). Deletions cut 4 bases from V and 7 bases from J, with 13 bases between. The CDR3 has 13 amino acids. The CDR3: CASSTRGPFGYTF. In nucleotides, the CDR3 is TGTGCCAGTAGTACCAGGGGCCCGTTTGGCTACACCTTC. Full variable domain (remainder filled in from reference TRBV19 and TRBJ1-2): DGGITQSPKYLFRKEGQNVTLSCEQNLNHDAMYWYRQDPGQGLRLIYYSQIVNDFQKGDIAEGYSVSREKKESFPLTVTSAQKNPTAFYLCASSTRGPFGYTFGSGTRLTVV.

V gene TRBV10-3 combines with J gene TRBJ1-2; D is ambiguous. Trimming took 8 bases from V and 4 from J, leaving 8 bases between them. The CDR3 contains 11 residues. Looked up from germline, CDR1 is ENHRY and CDR2 is SYGVKD. CDR3 sequence: CAIADFYGYTF. CDR3 nucleotides: TGTGCCATCGCGGATTTCTATGGCTACACCTTC.

V is TRBV15 and J is TRBJ1-4, with TRBD1 as a possible D gene (5 bases). Germline CDR1 and CDR2: LNHNV and YYDKDF (reference sequence). This CDR3 region has 14 residues. V lost 1 base and J 11 bases, leaving 14 bases between the germline ends. The CDR3 DNA sequence: TGTGCCACCAGCAGAGGCGGGGGTGGGGTGAAACTGTTTTTT. This translates into CATSRGGGGVKLFF.

The chain carries TRBV5-5 and TRBJ1-2, with TRBD1 matching 8 bases. V shed 5 bases, J shed 8 bases, and the junction held 5 bases outside the gene matches. The CDR3 totals 12 residues. The germline CDR1 and CDR2 sequences are SGHKS and YYEKEE (reference sequence). For the CDR3, the DNA is TGTGCCAGCAGTCACGGGACAGGCGGCTACACCTTC. This codes for CASSHGTGGYTF.

The V call is TRBV6-1, the J call TRBJ1-1, with TRBD1 matching over 7 bases. CDR3 length: 13 residues. V shed 2 bases, J shed 4 bases, and the junction held 1 base outside the gene matches. CDR1 and CDR2 from the germline V gene are MNHNS and SASEGT. DNA for the CDR3: TGTGCCAGCAGTGAACAGGGGGGCACTGAAGCTTTCTTT. Residues: CASSEQGGTEAFF.

The chain carries TRBV29-1 and TRBJ1-5; 10 bases are a match to TRBD1. The ends lost 6 bases at V and 4 bases at J; junction bases unmatched: 3. CDR1 and CDR2 from the germline V gene are SQVTM and ANQGSEA. The CDR3 has 13 amino acids. CDR3 protein: CSVGQGINQPQHF. The CDR3 nucleotides read TGCAGCGTGGGACAGGGGATAAATCAGCCCCAGCATTTT.

The chain links TRBV4-1 to TRBJ2-7; D may be TRBD1 (6 bases). The CDR3 loop spans 17 amino acids. Germline V lookup: CDR1 MGHRA, CDR2 YSYEKL. V was trimmed by 0 bases and J by 2 bases, leaving 17 bases between them. CDR3 amino acids: CASSQDSLDSHPYEQYF. The CDR3 region has the DNA TGCGCCAGCAGCCAAGATAGTTTGGACAGTCATCCCTACGAGCAGTACTTC.

The J gene is TRBJ1-1, the V gene TRBV5-1, with TRBD1 matching 7 bases. J gave up 4 bases and V 0 bases, and 3 bases lay outside the gene matches. The length of the CDR3 is 14 residues. Germline CDR1 SGHRS, CDR2 YFSETQ. In DNA form, the CDR3 reads TGCGCCAGCAGCTTGGAGGGGGCAACCACTGAAGCTTTCTTT. Its protein is CASSLEGATTEAFF.

The chain is built from TRBV19 and TRBJ2-5, with D possibly matching TRBD1 (6 bases). Germline lookup yields CDR1 LNHDA and CDR2 SQIVND (reference sequence). Trimming took 5 bases from V and 4 from J, leaving 17 bases between them. The CDR3 length is 15 residues. The CDR3 DNA is TGTGCCAGTAGTCTCGGGCGAGGGGGTTTAGAGACCCAGTACTTC. Translating it yields CASSLGRGGLETQYF.

J is TRBJ2-1 and V is TRBV5-6; D is uncertain. V was trimmed by 0 bases and J by 1 base, leaving 8 bases between them. This CDR3 region has 15 residues. Germline V gene data show CDR1 as SGHDT and CDR2 as YYEEEE. CDR3 sequence: CASSLGRVSYNEQFF. CDR3 coding DNA: TGTGCCAGCAGCTTGGGTCGGGTATCCTACAATGAGCAGTTCTTC.

There are many counts of this clone. The gene calls are TRBV5-3 and TRBJ2-7, with TRBD2 as a possible D gene (5 bases). TRBV5-3 is placed among ORFs of uncertain function. The CDR3 runs 13 residues. Trimming took 10 bases from V and 5 from J, leaving 19 bases between them. CDR3 DNA sequence: TGTGCCGAACCCGGGGTAAGTCCCCACGAGCAGTACTTC. Translation: CAEPGVSPHEQYF.

This chain connects TRBV5-1 to TRBJ1-6; D is uncertain. V lost 1 base, J lost 6 bases, and 5 bases lay in between. Germline V gene sequence: CDR1 SGHRS, CDR2 YFSETQ. The CDR3 is 13 residues long. The CDR3 sequence is CASSLPSNSPLHF. In DNA form, the CDR3 reads TGCGCCAGCAGCTTGCCGAGTAATTCACCCCTCCACTTT.

The chain joins TRBV18 to TRBJ1-1, with D possibly matching TRBD1 (6 bases). The ends were cut back, 2 bases at V and 8 bases at J, with 12 bases in the middle. There are 13 residues in the CDR3. In germline, CDR1 is KGHSH, CDR2 LQKENI. CDR3 DNA sequence: TGTGCCAGCTCACCATCAAGCACAGGGGAAGCTTTCTTT. It yields the protein CASSPSSTGEAFF.

The rearrangement uses TRBV7-9 and TRBJ2-3, with D unclear. Between the trimmed V and J ends, which lost 2 bases and 5 bases, there was a span of 5 bases. The germline V gene encodes CDR1 SEHNR and CDR2 FQNEAQ (reference sequence). The CDR3 runs to 12 residues. For the CDR3, the DNA is TGTGCCAGCAGCTTACTTCGAGATACGCAGTATTTT. Its translation is CASSLLRDTQYF.

The CDR3 region is CASTQDTSYNSPLHF. The CDR3 DNA reads as TGTGCCAGCACCCAGGACACATCCTATAATTCACCCCTCCACTTT. This sequence joins TRBV28 and TRBJ1-6; D may be TRBD1 (5 bases). Trimming cost V 7 bases and J 1 base, with 11 bases left between them. CDR1 and CDR2 from the germline V gene are MDHEN and SYDVKM. This CDR3 is built from 15 residues.

The chain recombines TRBV27 with TRBJ2-3, with a possible D match to TRBD2 (5 bases). The germline CDR1 and CDR2 sequences are MNHEY and SMNVEV (reference sequence). The CDR3 runs to 15 residues. The V gene lost 2 bases and the J gene lost 2 bases, with 11 bases spanning the gap. CDR3 amino acids: CASSLRGLYTDTQYF. CDR3 DNA: TGTGCCAGCAGTTTACGCGGACTGTACACAGATACGCAGTATTTT.

The chain has TRBV19 and TRBJ1-1; weak D call: TRBD1 (6 bases). Germline V gene lookup returns CDR1 LNHDA and CDR2 SQIVND (reference sequence). V was shortened by 6 bases and J by 4 bases, with 24 bases between the two germline ends. This CDR3 is built from 17 residues. CDR3 sequence reads: CASSRRGGQAGSTEAFF. For the CDR3, the DNA is TGTGCCAGTAGCCGCCGGGGGGGCCAAGCAGGGTCCACTGAAGCTTTCTTT.

In this sample, this clone turned up a few times. The rearrangement links TRBV29-1 to TRBJ2-1, with D maybe TRBD2 (7 bases). Germline V CDR1 and CDR2: SQVTM, ANQGSEA. This CDR3 has 14 amino acids. Trimming stripped 4 bases from V and 4 bases from J, with 14 bases between. The CDR3 reads CSVAPGGPYNEQFF. The CDR3 nucleotides are TGCAGCGTTGCTCCCGGGGGGCCTTACAATGAGCAGTTCTTC.

The V gene is TRBV19, the J gene TRBJ1-5; 7 nucleotides match TRBD1. The CDR3 runs to 15 residues. CDR1 is LNHDA, CDR2 SQIVND, per germline (reference sequence). The V gene end was trimmed by 4 bases and the J gene end by 4 bases; junction bases not matched to a gene: 7. The CDR3 sequence: CASSTTQGLNQPQHF. The CDR3 coding sequence is TGTGCCAGTAGTACTACACAGGGGTTGAATCAGCCCCAGCATTTT.

The V call is TRBV7-9, the J call TRBJ1-2; 7 nucleotides align to TRBD1. In germline, CDR1 is SEHNR, CDR2 FQNEAQ (reference sequence). Trimming took 2 bases from V and 1 from J; bases not matched to a gene: 7. The length of the CDR3 is 16 residues. The CDR3 protein is CASSLKGTENNYGYTF. In DNA, the CDR3 is TGTGCCAGCAGCTTAAAAGGGACAGAGAATAACTATGGCTACACCTTC.

On this clone itself: Other DNA sequences in this sample translate to the same CDR3. The V gene is TRBV11-2, the J gene TRBJ1-2, with a tentative D call TRBD1 (5 bases). The CDR3 length is 13 residues. Trimming removed 1 base from V and 4 bases from J, with 7 bases in between. Per germline, CDR1 SGHAT and CDR2 FQNNGV. Here the CDR3 reads CASSLGQLYGYTF. CDR3 nucleotides: TGTGCCAGCAGCTTAGGACAGCTCTATGGCTACACCTTC.

This sequence joins TRBV9 and TRBJ1-1; D not certain. Germline CDR1 reads SGDLS; CDR2 reads YYNGEE. V was pared by 4 bases and J by 0 bases, with 13 bases between. The CDR3 covers 15 residues. This CDR3 reads CASSPRTELNTEAFF. The CDR3 DNA reads TGTGCCAGCAGCCCTCGGACTGAATTGAACACTGAAGCTTTCTTT.

The CDR3 region is CASSSYRSLNTEAFF. The CDR3 coding sequence is TGTGCCAGTAGTTCTTACAGGAGCTTGAACACTGAAGCTTTCTTT. The rearrangement links TRBV19 to TRBJ1-1, with a possible D match to TRBD1 (5 bases). From germline, CDR1 is LNHDA and CDR2 SQIVND (reference sequence). Trimming shortened V by 5 bases and J by 0 bases, and 13 bases separated the two germline ends. This CDR3 region has 15 residues.

The chain links TRBV6-6 to TRBJ1-2; 11 positions match TRBD1. The CDR3 consists of 15 residues. CDR1 is MNHNY, CDR2 SVGAGI, per germline (reference sequence). Germline trimming cut 6 bases from V and 7 bases from J; bases unmatched to any gene: 10. The CDR3 nucleotides read TGTGCCAGCAGCCCCCCGGGACAGGGGGATGGTGGCTACACCTTC. Translating it yields CASSPPGQGDGGYTF.